This TCR beta chain was retrieved from a study of identical twins (dated by TCRdb to 2016 to 2017). For context, the study as a whole: To test whether fetal clonotypes persist, the study used deep sequencing on TCR alpha and beta repertoires from monozygotic twins, unrelated adults of various ages, and cord blood. To rule out contamination, the twin experiments were replicated at different times with different library preparation protocols.

A word on this clonotype: The clone's antigen remains unknown. Base qualities are not at hand, and no much larger clone is one base apart.

To prepare the library, 5' RACE was applied. TCRdb records Illumina HiSeq 2000 as the sequencer. Template switching added a universal primer binding site, and the final cDNA carried a unique molecular identifier that allowed TCR cDNA molecules to be counted accurately. First-strand cDNA for TCR alpha and beta chains was synthesized from specific primers in the conserved constant-segment region. To control for contamination, every cDNA library carried two barcodes: a SMART-Mk sample barcode plus Illumina barcodes. Two successive PCR steps introduced TruSeq adapter sequences along with Illumina sample barcodes. TCR alpha and beta cDNA libraries were sequenced on the Illumina HiSeq platform with custom primers. In the original analysis: Unique molecular identifiers were extracted from raw reads with MiGEC, and CDR3 positions were determined with MiXCR. Recombination models were inferred per individual with the repgenHMM and IGoR tools using an EM algorithm. Shared clonotype analysis was performed with the tcR package in R, normalizing sharing by the product of cloneset sizes. Out-of-frame nonproductive sequences were analyzed to study raw recombination free of thymic and clonal selection effects. The raw public reads went through TCRdb reprocessing: fastp at Q25, MiXCR clone calling, in-frame beta chains kept. Records with the same CDR3 protein are collapsed into one entry carrying the most frequent genes and DNA. These V and J calls are TCRdb output, not the study's own analysis. Across this sample there are around 370,000 distinct CDR3 sequences, with around 9% seen only once. The ten top clones hold about 9.1% of the sample.

Only healthy Caucasian donors were included. Three unrelated non-twin adults were also sequenced: a male aged 18 to 30, a male aged 50 to 60 and a female aged 50 to 60. Using Miltenyi CD45RO+ enrichment and human naive T-cell isolation kits, memory (CD45RO+) and naive T cells were isolated from PBMC. CDR1 and CDR2 (DFQATT, SNEGSKA) derive from the germline V gene (reference sequence). The cysteine opens and the phenylalanine closes a CDR3 of 15 amino acids. Solely the CDR3 DNA is kept, with 45 bases framed from the first base. Trimmed from V: 1 base; trimmed from J: 2 bases; junction bases lacking a gene match: 7. Paper-wide results and their limitations: A weaker excess of twin sharing was found in beta out-of-frame sequences because the signal-to-noise ratio was lowered by fewer shared sequences. Fewer insertions were carried by abundant cord blood beta clonotypes; a weaker similar trend was observed in young adult naive repertoires, while no such trend was observed in memory repertoires. Out-of-frame TCR alpha sharing in monozygotic twins was systematically underestimated by recombination models, whereas sharing between unrelated individuals was in agreement with the recombination models. Invariant T cells such as MAIT and iNKT could partly confound zero-insertion analyses, though diverse VJ usage argued against this for most clonotypes. Because the same donors could not be followed over many years, conclusions were based on cross-sectional statistical analysis. Compared with coincidental sharing between unrelated individuals, an excess of low generation-probability sequences was observed among out-of-frame TCR alpha sequences shared between twins.

This clonotype originated in a woman in her forties or fifties in good health. This chain is built from TRBV20-1 and TRBJ1-1, and TRBD1 aligns with 7 junction nucleotides. The sample taken for sequencing was naive T cells sorted from blood. The intended sense of this specimen's cell subset or site label: cells isolated with a human naive T-cell isolation kit. The bases are TGCAGTGCTAGAGGCCGGACAGGAACCAACACTGAAGCTTTCTTT. This gives the protein CSARGRTGTNTEAFF.